A single sample is the source of the 19 T cell receptor beta chains below, sequenced in a study of Ad26.COV2.S vaccination and SARS-CoV-2 variants. Treatment noted: around 19 received Ad26.COV2.S at low or high dose, single or two shots; 5 received placebo; per-sample allocation not given. All samples were drawn on day 63, counting from the first vaccine or placebo injection. The data were produced by immunoSEQ multiplex PCR, yet TCRdb's version contains in-frame clones alone and is incomplete. Of a few hundred thousand clones in the sample, around 89% were seen once. The material sequenced was peripheral blood, taken in a trial of Ad26.COV2.S vaccine versus placebo. The receptors originated from a person between 18 and 65 years old who received the Ad26.COV2.S COVID-19 vaccine or a placebo.

The rearrangement joins TRBV4-2 to TRBJ2-3; 13 bases are shared with TRBD2. The CDR3 has 17 residues. Germline trimming cut 3 bases from V and 1 base from J; bases unmatched to any gene: 4. CDR1 and CDR2 from the germline V gene are LGHNA and YNFKEQ. The CDR3 region has the DNA TGTGCCAGCAGCCATACCGGGACTAGCGGGGGCACAGATACGCAGTATTTT. Translated: CASSHTGTSGGTDTQYF.

The genes are TRBV27 and TRBJ2-1; 9 nucleotides align to TRBD2. CDR1 is MNHEY and CDR2 is SMNVEV in the germline V gene (reference sequence). Losses at the gene ends were 5 bases for V and 6 bases for J; bases not matched to a gene: 11. CDR3 length: 16 amino acids. Here the CDR3 DNA reads TGTGCCAGCAGTCCACCTCCGGGACTAGCTAGCAATGAGCAGTTCTTC. Translation gives CASSPPPGLASNEQFF.

This clone showed up just a few times. V is TRBV6-5 and J is TRBJ2-7, with D maybe TRBD1 (6 bases). There are 15 residues in the CDR3. Germline-derived CDR1 and CDR2 are MNHEY and SVGAGI. Trimming took 0 bases from V and 4 from J, leaving 13 bases between them. This chain's CDR3 is CASSYSITGFYEQYF. The CDR3 coding sequence is TGTGCCAGCAGTTACTCGATTACAGGGTTTTACGAGCAGTACTTC.

The chain recombines TRBV6-6 with TRBJ2-1; D is unclear. CDR1 and CDR2 (germline): MNHNY, SVGAGI (reference sequence). V was pared by 2 bases and J by 5 bases, with 7 bases between. The CDR3 is 13 amino acids. CDR3 in DNA: TGTGCCAGCAGTTACGCGGTGAACAATGAGCAGTTCTTC. It specifies CASSYAVNNEQFF.

As concerns this clone: Distinct nucleotide sequences in the sample also encode this CDR3. The chain combines TRBV6-5 with TRBJ1-1, with D unresolved. The CDR3 spans 13 residues. Germline CDR1 MNHEY, CDR2 SVGAGI. The V end lost 2 bases, the J end lost 1 base, and 5 bases lay between the germline ends. The CDR3 coding sequence is TGTGCCAGCAGTTACAGAGCGAACACTGAAGCTTTCTTT. Protein sequence: CASSYRANTEAFF.

V and J are TRBV5-8 and TRBJ2-1, with 15 bases aligning to TRBD2. V was pared by 0 bases and J by 7 bases, with 2 bases of the junction left unmatched. The CDR3 has 16 residues. Germline CDR1 is SGHTS and CDR2 is YDEGEE. The CDR3: CASSLGTSGGVNEQFF. DNA for the CDR3: TGTGCCAGCAGCTTGGGGACTAGCGGGGGGGTAAATGAGCAGTTCTTC.

This clone occurred once. V and J are TRBV21-1 and TRBJ2-5; TRBD2 reflects the table's D call only, with no check against the DNA. TRBV21-1 is noted as a pseudogene. The CDR3 runs to 17 residues. The CDR3 nucleotides are TGTGCCAGCAGCAAGGAATCGGCGGGGGATCACCAAGAGACCCAGTACTTC. Protein sequence: CASSKESAGDHQETQYF.

The chain combines TRBV4-1 with TRBJ2-7; D perhaps matches TRBD2 (5 bases). In germline, CDR1 is MGHRA, CDR2 YSYEKL. V lost 4 bases and J lost 5, with 21 bases in between. This CDR3 has 16 residues. The CDR3 reads CASSPGREGTVHEQYF. The CDR3 nucleotides read TGCGCCAGCAGCCCCGGACGGGAAGGAACGGTCCACGAGCAGTACTTC.

As regards this clone: Different DNA sequences within this sample yield the same CDR3. The gene calls are TRBV3-1 (or the pseudogene TRBV3-2) and TRBJ1-5; D call uncertain. V dropped 0 bases and J dropped 2 bases, with 5 bases sitting between them. This CDR3 is built from 14 residues. Germline values: CDR1 LGHDT, CDR2 YNNKEL (reference sequence). The DNA for the CDR3 is TGTGCCAGCAGCCAAGATTCAGGCAATCAGCCCCAGCATTTT. Its protein product is CASSQDSGNQPQHF.

The J gene is TRBJ2-1, the V gene TRBV2, with 11 positions matching TRBD2. Per the germline V gene, CDR1 is SNHLY and CDR2 is FYNNEI. The CDR3 has 15 amino acids. The trim removed 6 bases at V and 8 bases at J, leaving 9 bases unmatched. CDR3 sequence: CASRSLAGGRDEQFF. CDR3 bases: TGTGCCAGCAGGAGTTTAGCGGGGGGGCGCGATGAGCAGTTCTTC.

V usage is TRBV3-1 (or the pseudogene TRBV3-2) and J usage is TRBJ1-2; D is uncertain. V was trimmed by 2 bases and J by 4 bases, leaving 17 bases between them. Germline CDR1 reads LGHDT; CDR2 reads YNNKEL (reference sequence). This CDR3 has 16 residues. The DNA for the CDR3 is TGTGCCAGCAGCCAATTCTCTCTGGGAGGACTCTATGGCTACACCTTC. This sequence encodes CASSQFSLGGLYGYTF.

The chain joins TRBV6-7 to TRBJ1-5, with 10 bases aligning to TRBD1. TRBV6-7 is an ORF, with its function uncertain. With V trimmed by 8 bases and J by 5 bases, 12 bases remained unmatched. CDR3 length: 16 residues. Here the CDR3 reads CASLQGRQGADQPQHF. CDR3 DNA sequence: TGTGCCAGCCTTCAGGGCAGACAGGGGGCAGATCAGCCCCAGCATTTT.

The chain employs TRBV24-1 and TRBJ2-3; 7 bases map to TRBD2. Germline loops: CDR1 KGHDR, CDR2 SFDVKD. This CDR3 spans 15 amino acids. Losses at the gene ends were 2 bases for V and 2 bases for J; bases not matched to a gene: 3. The CDR3 DNA sequence: TGTGCCACCAGTGATTCTAGCGGAAACACAGATACGCAGTATTTT. The encoded protein is CATSDSSGNTDTQYF.

The V gene is TRBV4-3, the J gene TRBJ1-1; D unresolved. The CDR3 loop spans 15 amino acids. The ends were cut back, 0 bases at V and 6 bases at J, with 14 bases in the middle. Germline V gene lookup returns CDR1 LGHNA and CDR2 YSLEER. The CDR3 DNA sequence: TGCGCCAGCAGCCAAGAACGGCGGGGAGTCGCTGAAGCTTTCTTT. It encodes CASSQERRGVAEAFF.

The chain has TRBV6-2 or TRBV6-3 and TRBJ1-2; D ambiguous. CDR1 is MNHEY, CDR2 SVGEGT, per germline. This CDR3 has 15 residues. V lost 2 bases, J lost 1 base, and 11 bases lay in between. CDR3 bases: TGTGCCAGCAGTTACGGGATCGGATATAACTATGGCTACACCTTC. Amino acid sequence: CASSYGIGYNYGYTF.

This clone was picked up one time. V usage is TRBV11-2 and J usage is TRBJ2-3; maybe TRBD2 (6 bases). Trimming removed 8 bases from V and 4 bases from J, with 7 bases in between. The germline gives CDR1 SGHAT, CDR2 FQNNGV. The CDR3 sequence is 11 residues long. The DNA of the CDR3 is TGTGCCAGCGGCGGGGCAGATACGCAGTATTTT. Residues: CASGGADTQYF.

This chain joins TRBV15 and TRBJ2-1; tentative D call: TRBD1 (6 bases). Trimming cost V 0 bases and J 0 bases, with 15 bases left between them. CDR1 is LNHNV and CDR2 is YYDKDF in the germline V gene (reference sequence). There are 18 residues in the CDR3. This chain's CDR3 is CATSREAGRGSSYNEQFF. The CDR3 DNA follows: TGTGCCACCAGCAGAGAGGCTGGCAGGGGAAGCTCCTACAATGAGCAGTTCTTC.

The chain carries TRBV6-5 and TRBJ2-7, with D perhaps assigned TRBD1 or TRBD2 (5 bases each). Trimming shortened V by 9 bases and J by 5 bases, and 14 bases separated the two germline ends. This CDR3 is built from 12 residues. The germline gives CDR1 MNHEY, CDR2 SVGAGI. The CDR3 nucleotides are TGTGCCAGGGGCTTGGGGGTCCACGAGCAGTACTTC. This codes for CARGLGVHEQYF.

The chain has TRBV20-1 and TRBJ2-5; D possibly corresponds to TRBD1 (5 bases). The CDR3 covers 13 residues. V gave up 3 bases and J gave up 3 bases, with 11 bases separating them. Germline CDR1 reads DFQATT; CDR2 reads SNEGSKA (reference sequence). The CDR3 DNA is TGCAGTGCTAGTCCGCCAGGGAAAGAGACCCAGTACTTC. Protein: CSASPPGKETQYF.